This T cell receptor (beta chain) was sequenced for a study of blood T cell repertoires in COVID-19. This CDR3 spans 15 amino acids. Trimming pared 6 bases from V and 3 bases from J, leaving 17 bases between. Germline V CDR1 and CDR2: MNHEY, SVGAGI. Cohorts were determined from participant-reported clinical history. Sequencing used immunoSEQ multiplex PCR; TCRdb keeps in-frame clones, though not all of them. Of 200,000 to 250,000 clones in the sample, around 84% were seen once. The receptor was isolated from a woman aged 40-49 years who had recovered from COVID-19. What was sequenced was PBMCs or T cells enriched from blood (not recorded which). This rearrangement joins TRBV6-5 to TRBJ1-2, with D possibly matching TRBD1 (5 bases). DNA for the CDR3: TGTGCCAGCAGCGGAAGGGGCAAAAAGGACTATGGCTACACCTTC. As protein: CASSGRGKKDYGYTF.